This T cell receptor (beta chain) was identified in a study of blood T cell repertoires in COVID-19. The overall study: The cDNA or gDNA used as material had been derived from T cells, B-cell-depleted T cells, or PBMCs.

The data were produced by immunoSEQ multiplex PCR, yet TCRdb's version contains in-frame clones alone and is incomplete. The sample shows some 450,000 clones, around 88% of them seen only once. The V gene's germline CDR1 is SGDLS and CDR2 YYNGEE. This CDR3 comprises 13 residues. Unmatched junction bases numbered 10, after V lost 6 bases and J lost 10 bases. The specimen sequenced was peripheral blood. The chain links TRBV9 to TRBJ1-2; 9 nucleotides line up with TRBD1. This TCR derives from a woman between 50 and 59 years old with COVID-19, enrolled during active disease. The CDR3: CASTRTGESHYTF. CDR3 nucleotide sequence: TGTGCCAGCACCCGGACAGGGGAAAGCCACTACACCTTC.